This T cell receptor beta chain originates from a study of blood T cells in healthy people across ages. The CDR3 totals 18 residues. The germline gives CDR1 MDHEN, CDR2 SYDVKM. Combining a sample-barcoded 5' primer with a J-beta primer mix, a second PCR ran for roughly 7 to 12 cycles. TCRdb itself ran the 5' RACE reads through MiXCR, one entry per CDR3 protein. The table has some 760,000 distinct CDR3 sequences, 20% to 25% seen once. These same records also appear under a second study, on T cells of mothers and their children.

This chain connects TRBV28 to TRBJ2-5, with 8 bases fitting TRBD2. With the DNA end fitting TRBJ2-1 better, the J assignment may be wrong. Sequenced input: blood. The source is a boy between 10 and 17 years old in good health. The CDR3 coding sequence is TGTGCCAGCAGTTTCCCCTCTGCCGGCGGGGCGGGAGGCATCGAGCAGTTCTTC. It specifies CASSFPSAGGAGGIEQFF.